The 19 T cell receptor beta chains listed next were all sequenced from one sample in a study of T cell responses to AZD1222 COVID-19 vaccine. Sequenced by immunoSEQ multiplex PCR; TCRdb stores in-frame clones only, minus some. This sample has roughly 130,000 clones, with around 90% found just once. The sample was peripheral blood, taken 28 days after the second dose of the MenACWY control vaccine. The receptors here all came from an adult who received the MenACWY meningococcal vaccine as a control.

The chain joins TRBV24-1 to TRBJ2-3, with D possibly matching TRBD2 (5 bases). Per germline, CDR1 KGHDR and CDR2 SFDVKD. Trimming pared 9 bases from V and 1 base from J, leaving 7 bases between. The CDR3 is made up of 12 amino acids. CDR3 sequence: CATSEGTDTQYF. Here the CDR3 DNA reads TGTGCCACCTCGGAGGGCACAGATACGCAGTATTTT.

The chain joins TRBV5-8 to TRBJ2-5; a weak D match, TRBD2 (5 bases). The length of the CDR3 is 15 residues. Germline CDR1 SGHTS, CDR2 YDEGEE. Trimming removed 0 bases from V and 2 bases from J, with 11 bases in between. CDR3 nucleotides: TGTGCCAGCAGCTTGGGGAGGAGTGGACAAGAGACCCAGTACTTC. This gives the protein CASSLGRSGQETQYF.

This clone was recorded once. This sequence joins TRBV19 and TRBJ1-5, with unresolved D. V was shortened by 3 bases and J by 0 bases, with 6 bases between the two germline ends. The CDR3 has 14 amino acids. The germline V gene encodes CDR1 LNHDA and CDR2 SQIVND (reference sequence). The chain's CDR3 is CASSMKGSNQPQHF. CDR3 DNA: TGTGCCAGTAGTATGAAGGGTAGCAATCAGCCCCAGCATTTT.

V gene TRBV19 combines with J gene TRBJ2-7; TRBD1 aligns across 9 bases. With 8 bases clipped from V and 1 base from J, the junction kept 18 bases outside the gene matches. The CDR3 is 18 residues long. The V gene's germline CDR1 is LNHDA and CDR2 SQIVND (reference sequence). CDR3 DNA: TGTGCCAGTGGGAAAGCCGGGACAGGGTTAAAATCTTCCTACGAGCAGTACTTC. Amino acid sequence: CASGKAGTGLKSSYEQYF.

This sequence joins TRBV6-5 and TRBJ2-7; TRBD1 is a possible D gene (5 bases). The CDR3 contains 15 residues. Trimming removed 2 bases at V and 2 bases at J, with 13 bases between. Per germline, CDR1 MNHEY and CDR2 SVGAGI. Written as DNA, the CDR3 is TGTGCCAGCAGTTACCCACAGGTGGCTCCCTACGAGCAGTACTTC. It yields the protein CASSYPQVAPYEQYF.

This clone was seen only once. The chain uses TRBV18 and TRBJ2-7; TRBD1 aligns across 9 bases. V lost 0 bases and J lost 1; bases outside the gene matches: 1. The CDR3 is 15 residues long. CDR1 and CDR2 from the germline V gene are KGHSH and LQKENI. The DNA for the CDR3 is TGTGCCAGCTCACCACCGGGACAGGGATCCTACGAGCAGTACTTC. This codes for CASSPPGQGSYEQYF.

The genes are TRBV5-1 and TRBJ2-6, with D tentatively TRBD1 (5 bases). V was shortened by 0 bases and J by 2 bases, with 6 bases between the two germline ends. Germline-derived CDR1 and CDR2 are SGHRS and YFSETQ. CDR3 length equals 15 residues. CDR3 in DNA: TGCGCCAGCAGCTTGGGACAGCCTGGGGCCAACGTCCTGACTTTC. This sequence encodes CASSLGQPGANVLTF.

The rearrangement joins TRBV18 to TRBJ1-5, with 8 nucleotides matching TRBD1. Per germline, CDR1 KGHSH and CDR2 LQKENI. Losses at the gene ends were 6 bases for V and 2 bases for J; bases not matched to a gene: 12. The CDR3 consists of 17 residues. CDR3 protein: CASSIISLQGGNQPQHF. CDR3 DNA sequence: TGTGCCAGCTCGATCATATCCTTACAGGGGGGCAATCAGCCCCAGCATTTT. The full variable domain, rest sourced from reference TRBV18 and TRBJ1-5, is NAGVMQNPRHLVRRRGQEARLRCSPMKGHSHVYWYRQLPEEGLKFMVYLQKENIIDESGMPKERFSAEFPKEGPSILRIQQVVRGDSAAYFCASSIISLQGGNQPQHFGDGTRLSIL.

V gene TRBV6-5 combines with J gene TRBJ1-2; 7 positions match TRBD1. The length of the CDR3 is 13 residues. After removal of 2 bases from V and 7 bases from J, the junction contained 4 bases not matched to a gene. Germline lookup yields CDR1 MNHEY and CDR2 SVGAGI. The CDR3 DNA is TGTGCCAGCAGTTACGCGACAGGGCGTGGCTACACCTTC. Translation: CASSYATGRGYTF.

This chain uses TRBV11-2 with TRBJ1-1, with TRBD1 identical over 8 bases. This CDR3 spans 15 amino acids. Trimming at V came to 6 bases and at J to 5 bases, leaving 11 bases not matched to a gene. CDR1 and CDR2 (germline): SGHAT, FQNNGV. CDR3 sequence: CASRGSSTGGTEAFF. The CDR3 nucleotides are TGTGCCAGCAGGGGCTCCTCTACAGGGGGAACTGAAGCTTTCTTT.

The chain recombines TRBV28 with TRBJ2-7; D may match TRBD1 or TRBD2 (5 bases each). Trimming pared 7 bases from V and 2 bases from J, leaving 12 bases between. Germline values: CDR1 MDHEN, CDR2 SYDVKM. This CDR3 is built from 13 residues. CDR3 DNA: TGTGCCAGCAACCCTGGGACCGCCTACGAGCAGTACTTC. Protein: CASNPGTAYEQYF.

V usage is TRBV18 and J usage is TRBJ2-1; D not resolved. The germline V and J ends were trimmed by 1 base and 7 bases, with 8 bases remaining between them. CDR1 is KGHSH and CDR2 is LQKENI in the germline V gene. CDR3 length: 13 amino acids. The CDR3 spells CASSPLTINEQFF. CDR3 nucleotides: TGTGCCAGCTCACCACTTACAATAAATGAGCAGTTCTTC.

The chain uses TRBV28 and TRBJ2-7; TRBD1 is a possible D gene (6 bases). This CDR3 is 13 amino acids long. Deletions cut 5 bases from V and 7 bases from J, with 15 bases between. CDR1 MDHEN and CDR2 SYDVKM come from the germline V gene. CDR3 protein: CASSPYRAGEQYF. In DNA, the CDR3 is TGTGCCAGCAGTCCTTACAGGGCGGGTGAGCAGTACTTC.

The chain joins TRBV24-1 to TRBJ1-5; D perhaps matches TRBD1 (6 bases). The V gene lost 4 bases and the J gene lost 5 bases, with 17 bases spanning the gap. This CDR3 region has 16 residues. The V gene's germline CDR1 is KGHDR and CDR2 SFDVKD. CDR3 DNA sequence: TGTGCCACCAGTGACCTAACAGGGTCGGGTGATCAGCCCCAGCATTTT. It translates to CATSDLTGSGDQPQHF.

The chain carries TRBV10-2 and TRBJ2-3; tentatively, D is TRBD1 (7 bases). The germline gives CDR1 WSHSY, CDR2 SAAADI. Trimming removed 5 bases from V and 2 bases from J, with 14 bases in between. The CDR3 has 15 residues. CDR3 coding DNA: TGCGCCAGCAGTCGCGACAGGGAGGTCACAGATACGCAGTATTTT. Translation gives CASSRDREVTDTQYF.

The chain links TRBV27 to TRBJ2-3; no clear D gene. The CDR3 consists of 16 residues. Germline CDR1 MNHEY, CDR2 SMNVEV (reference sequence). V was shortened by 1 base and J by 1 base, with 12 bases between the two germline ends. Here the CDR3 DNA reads TGTGCCAGCAGTTTATTCCCTCAGGAAGGCACAGATACGCAGTATTTT. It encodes CASSLFPQEGTDTQYF.

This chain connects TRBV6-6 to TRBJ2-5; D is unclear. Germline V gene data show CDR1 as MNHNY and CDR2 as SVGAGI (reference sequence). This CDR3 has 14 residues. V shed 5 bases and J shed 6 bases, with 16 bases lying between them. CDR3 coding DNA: TGTGCCAGCAGTCGCCCCAGTCGACAAAAGACCCAGTACTTC. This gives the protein CASSRPSRQKTQYF.

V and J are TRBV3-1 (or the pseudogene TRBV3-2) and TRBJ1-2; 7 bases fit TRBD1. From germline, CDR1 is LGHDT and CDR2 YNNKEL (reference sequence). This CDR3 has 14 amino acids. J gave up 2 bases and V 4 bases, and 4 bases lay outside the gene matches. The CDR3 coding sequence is TGTGCCAGCAGCCCCCTGACAGGGAACTATGGCTACACCTTC. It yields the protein CASSPLTGNYGYTF.

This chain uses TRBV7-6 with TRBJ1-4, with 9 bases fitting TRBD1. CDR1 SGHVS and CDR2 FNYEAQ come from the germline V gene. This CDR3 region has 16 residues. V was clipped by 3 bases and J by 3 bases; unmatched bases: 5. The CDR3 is CASSFLQGAPNEKLFF. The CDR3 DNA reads TGTGCCAGCAGCTTCCTACAGGGGGCACCTAATGAAAAACTGTTTTTT.